Below are 25 T cell receptor beta chains sequenced from a single sample in a study of shared clonotypes between healthy human individuals. The table came from immunoSEQ multiplex PCR; TCRdb's copy has only in-frame clones and leaves some out. The table shows about 1.5 million clones, with 95% to 99% occurring only once. What was sequenced was naive CD4+ T cells sorted from blood. Subset meaning: CD45RA+ positively selected. The receptors stem from a man aged 25-45 years in good health.

The J gene is TRBJ1-1, the V gene TRBV6-1; 8 bases match TRBD1. Germline CDR1 MNHNS, CDR2 SASEGT. This CDR3 region has 15 residues. With 7 bases clipped from V and 1 base from J, the junction kept 8 bases outside the gene matches. As DNA, the CDR3 is TGTGCCAGCACTGCGGGACAGGTTGGGAACACTGAAGCTTTCTTT. Translation gives CASTAGQVGNTEAFF.

Regarding this clone: The same CDR3 arises from other DNA sequences in this sample as well. This chain connects TRBV5-4 to TRBJ1-5; D is unresolved. Germline V CDR1 and CDR2: SGHNT, YYREEE (reference sequence). The CDR3 is 14 residues long. The germline V and J ends were trimmed by 0 bases and 0 bases, with 4 bases remaining between them. The CDR3 bases are TGTGCCAGCAGCTTGGGGGGTAGCAATCAGCCCCAGCATTTT. This codes for CASSLGGSNQPQHF.

The sample holds one count of this clone. The V gene is TRBV7-2, the J gene TRBJ2-3; 12 nucleotides agree with TRBD2. The V gene end was trimmed by 6 bases and the J gene end by 4 bases; junction bases not matched to a gene: 2. Germline CDR1 reads SGHTA; CDR2 reads FQGNSA. The CDR3 loop spans 14 amino acids. CDR3: CASRTSGSPDTQYF. Written as DNA, the CDR3 is TGTGCCAGCAGGACTAGCGGGAGCCCAGATACGCAGTATTTT.

This clone was seen just once. The chain joins TRBV6-6 to TRBJ2-7; the match to TRBD1 covers 7 bases. This CDR3 is 12 amino acids long. Germline V gene data show CDR1 as MNHNY and CDR2 as SVGAGI (reference sequence). J was trimmed by 2 bases and V by 5 bases; bases with no gene match: 0. CDR3 in amino acids: CASSTGAYEQYF. In DNA form, the CDR3 reads TGTGCCAGCAGTACAGGGGCCTACGAGCAGTACTTC.

This clone showed up just a few times. Other DNA variants within this sample encode the same CDR3. The genes are TRBV2 and TRBJ2-7; D unresolved. This CDR3 comprises 11 residues. Germline CDR1 SNHLY, CDR2 FYNNEI. V was pared by 3 bases and J by 4 bases, with 4 bases between. The CDR3 here is CASSEYYEQYF. The CDR3 coding sequence is TGTGCCAGCAGTGAGTATTACGAGCAGTACTTC.

V usage is TRBV6-5 and J usage is TRBJ2-7, with 7 bases that match TRBD1. V lost 9 bases to trimming and J lost 7 bases; unmatched junction nucleotides: 6. Germline CDR1 and CDR2: MNHEY and SVGAGI. The CDR3 runs 11 residues. This chain's CDR3 is CASSDRREQYF. CDR3 bases: TGTGCCAGTTCGGACAGGCGGGAGCAGTACTTC.

This chain connects TRBV18 to TRBJ2-2, with a possible D match to TRBD2 (5 bases). V lost 1 base to trimming and J lost 1 base, with 13 bases between them. The length of the CDR3 is 17 residues. Looked up from germline, CDR1 is KGHSH and CDR2 is LQKENI. CDR3 protein: CASSPLPGGLNTGELFF. The CDR3 DNA is TGTGCCAGCTCACCACTCCCTGGCGGGCTGAACACCGGGGAGCTGTTTTTT.

V gene TRBV2 combines with J gene TRBJ1-4; 7 bases map to TRBD1. This CDR3 comprises 15 residues. The ends lost 6 bases at V and 3 bases at J; junction bases unmatched: 7. CDR1 SNHLY and CDR2 FYNNEI come from the germline V gene. The CDR3 DNA sequence: TGTGCCAGCAGCCGTGACAGGGCAGCTAATGAAAAACTGTTTTTT. This translates into CASSRDRAANEKLFF.

The chain combines TRBV9 with TRBJ1-3; tentative D call: TRBD1 (5 bases). The CDR3 loop spans 14 amino acids. The V end was cut by 0 bases, the J end by 8 bases, with 12 bases between. The V gene's germline CDR1 is SGDLS and CDR2 YYNGEE. The CDR3 bases are TGTGCCAGCAGCGTAGCCGGGGCTGGGGACACCATATATTTT. This sequence encodes CASSVAGAGDTIYF.

J is TRBJ2-5 and V is TRBV7-9; the match to TRBD1 covers 9 bases. CDR1 and CDR2 (germline): SEHNR, FQNEAQ (reference sequence). The J segment lost 3 bases and the V segment lost 5 bases, leaving 7 bases of the junction unmatched. There are 15 residues in the CDR3. The CDR3 bases are TGTGCCAGCAGCCAAGCCAGGACAGGGGAAGAGACCCAGTACTTC. Encoded protein: CASSQARTGEETQYF.

This clone has just one count. The CDR3 DNA reads as TGTGCCAGCAGCAGTACTAGCGGGAGGGCCGGGCAGTACTTC. Amino acids: CASSSTSGRAGQYF. The rearrangement joins TRBV5-4 to TRBJ2-7, with TRBD2 matching over 13 bases. V gave up 4 bases and J gave up 9 bases; unmatched junction bases: 7. Germline CDR1 and CDR2: SGHNT and YYREEE (reference sequence). The CDR3 sequence is 14 residues long.

This rearrangement joins TRBV21-1 to TRBJ2-3; the table assigns TRBD2, which was not confirmed against the DNA. TRBV21-1 is a pseudogene segment. The CDR3 extends over 18 amino acids. CDR3 residues: CASSKELAGEGSTDTQYF. The CDR3 DNA reads as TGTGCCAGCAGCAAGGAACTAGCGGGAGAAGGGAGCACAGATACGCAGTATTTT.

This chain links TRBV18 with TRBJ2-7, with 13 nucleotides matching TRBD2. The CDR3 totals 15 residues. Germline V lookup: CDR1 KGHSH, CDR2 LQKENI. Germline trimming cut 4 bases from V and 5 bases from J; bases unmatched to any gene: 5. The CDR3 DNA follows: TGTGCCAGCTCACGGGTCGGACTAGCGGGAGACGAGCAGTACTTC. This translates into CASSRVGLAGDEQYF.

The rearrangement joins TRBV6-1 to TRBJ2-3; D unresolved. V gave up 2 bases and J gave up 5 bases, with 5 bases separating them. Looked up from germline, CDR1 is MNHNS and CDR2 is SASEGT. The CDR3 totals 12 residues. DNA of the CDR3: TGTGCCAGCAGTGAAAAGGGAGATACGCAGTATTTT. Residues: CASSEKGDTQYF.

The chain couples TRBV5-4 to TRBJ2-2, with D uncertain. The germline V gene encodes CDR1 SGHNT and CDR2 YYREEE (reference sequence). The germline V and J ends were trimmed by 0 bases and 5 bases, with 11 bases remaining between them. The CDR3 extends over 15 amino acids. The CDR3 sequence: CASSLALAETGELFF. The CDR3 DNA reads as TGTGCCAGCAGCTTGGCCCTGGCGGAGACCGGGGAGCTGTTTTTT.

The table lists this clone with a count of one. The chain employs TRBV14 and TRBJ2-1; D possibly corresponds to TRBD2 (5 bases). The CDR3 totals 15 residues. The germline gives CDR1 SGHDN, CDR2 FVKESK. The V and J ends lost 2 bases and 3 bases respectively, with 11 bases between them. CDR3 loop: CASSQRTGNYNEQFF. CDR3 bases: TGTGCCAGCAGCCAAAGAACGGGGAACTACAATGAGCAGTTCTTC.

The chain joins TRBV11-2 to TRBJ2-5; no definite D call. This CDR3 region has 13 residues. Trimming pared 6 bases from V and 10 bases from J, leaving 18 bases between. Germline CDR1 is SGHAT and CDR2 is FQNNGV. The CDR3 loop is CASRHLGRRGQYF. CDR3 bases: TGTGCCAGCAGGCACCTAGGGCGGCGAGGCCAGTACTTC. Complete variable domain (other parts from reference TRBV11-2 and TRBJ2-5): EAGVAQSPRYKIIEKRQSVAFWCNPISGHATLYWYQQILGQGPKLLIQFQNNGVVDDSQLPKDRFSAERLKGVDSTLKIQPAKLEDSAVYLCASRHLGRRGQYFGPGTRLLVL.

The gene calls are TRBV27 and TRBJ1-1; no reliable D call. Trimming took off 7 bases at V and 3 bases at J, with 18 bases between the two ends. CDR1 is MNHEY and CDR2 is SMNVEV in the germline V gene (reference sequence). CDR3 length: 15 amino acids. The CDR3 nucleotides are TGTGCCAGCACCTGGGCCGCCGGAACGCACACTGAAGCTTTCTTT. Translating gives CASTWAAGTHTEAFF.

The V call is TRBV11-2, the J call TRBJ1-4, with no clear D. V dropped 1 base and J dropped 8 bases, with 14 bases sitting between them. This CDR3 has 15 residues. Germline loops: CDR1 SGHAT, CDR2 FQNNGV. The CDR3 DNA is TGTGCCAGCAGCTTAGGGGATCTTATTGGGGAAAAACTGTTTTTT. Its protein is CASSLGDLIGEKLFF. Together with reference TRBV11-2 and TRBJ1-4, the CDR3 gives the full variable domain: EAGVAQSPRYKIIEKRQSVAFWCNPISGHATLYWYQQILGQGPKLLIQFQNNGVVDDSQLPKDRFSAERLKGVDSTLKIQPAKLEDSAVYLCASSLGDLIGEKLFFGSGTQLSVL.

J is TRBJ1-2 and V is TRBV5-6; 9 nucleotides agree with TRBD1. This CDR3 comprises 15 residues. Trimming removed 4 bases from V and 2 bases from J; junction bases left unmatched: 6. Germline assignment: CDR1 SGHDT and CDR2 YYEEEE. The CDR3 DNA follows: TGTGCCAGCAGCGGCTGGGACAGGGCGAACTATGGCTACACCTTC. This gives the protein CASSGWDRANYGYTF.

V is TRBV29-1 and J is TRBJ2-5; TRBD2 is a possible D gene (5 bases). Germline V gives CDR1 SQVTM, CDR2 ANQGSEA. The V end lost 1 base, the J end lost 5 bases, and 14 bases lay between the germline ends. CDR3 length: 14 residues. CDR3 region: CSVEVTGGRETQYF. As DNA, the CDR3 is TGCAGCGTTGAAGTTACGGGCGGGCGCGAGACCCAGTACTTC.

The V gene is TRBV18, the J gene TRBJ1-1; D is perhaps TRBD1 (6 bases). CDR1 KGHSH and CDR2 LQKENI come from the germline V gene. This CDR3 is 12 amino acids long. The V end lost 3 bases, the J end lost 8 bases, and 10 bases lay between the germline ends. CDR3 DNA: TGTGCCAGCTCACCCCTGGACAGCGAAGCTTTCTTT. This codes for CASSPLDSEAFF.

The chain combines TRBV28 with TRBJ2-3; D assignment may be TRBD1 or TRBD2 (5 bases each). V shed 4 bases and J shed 4 bases, with 18 bases lying between them. The CDR3 runs 16 residues. CDR1 is MDHEN, CDR2 SYDVKM, per germline. CDR3 in DNA: TGTGCCAGCAGTTATTCCCAGGGACCAGTCGCAGATACGCAGTATTTT. This gives the protein CASSYSQGPVADTQYF. Combining the CDR3 with reference TRBV28 and TRBJ2-3 gives the whole variable domain DVKVTQSSRYLVKRTGEKVFLECVQDMDHENMFWYRQDPGLGLRLIYFSYDVKMKEKGDIPEGYSVSREKKERFSLILESASTNQTSMYLCASSYSQGPVADTQYFGPGTRLTVL.

The V gene is TRBV9, the J gene TRBJ2-3; D ambiguous. Germline V gene lookup returns CDR1 SGDLS and CDR2 YYNGEE. CDR3 length: 14 amino acids. Trimming took off 0 bases at V and 2 bases at J, with 7 bases between the two ends. This chain's CDR3 is CASSVGQYTDTQYF. The CDR3 DNA follows: TGTGCCAGCAGCGTAGGTCAGTACACAGATACGCAGTATTTT.

This chain links TRBV5-1 with TRBJ1-1; possibly TRBD1 for D (5 bases). Germline V gene sequence: CDR1 SGHRS, CDR2 YFSETQ. This CDR3 region has 16 residues. Between the trimmed V and J ends, which lost 5 bases and 1 base, there was a span of 18 bases. The CDR3 bases are TGCGCCAGCAGGCTGACGCCGGGACGGCAGAACACTGAAGCTTTCTTT. Its translation: CASRLTPGRQNTEAFF.